A selection of T cell receptor beta chains follows, all from one sample in a study of monozygotic twins with inflammatory bowel disease. TCRdb reprocessed the 5' RACE reads and stores each CDR3 protein as one record, lacking DNA. This repertoire includes about 450,000 distinct CDR3 sequences. Sequencing was done on a sample of blood. These receptors all stem from a human donor with ulcerative colitis or Crohn's disease, or a healthy co-twin of an affected twin (not recorded which). Each CDR3 is given with its conserved first and last residue. Fields, in order: CDR3 protein, J gene, V gene.

CDR3aa: CASSLVGTAITNTQYF; j_gene: TRBJ2-3; v_gene: TRBV7-9
CDR3aa: CASSLVGRGGTEAFF; j_gene: TRBJ1-1; v_gene: TRBV7-2
CDR3aa: CASSYSWGSDTLAKNIQYF; j_gene: TRBJ2-4; v_gene: TRBV6-2/TRBV6-3
CDR3aa: CASSPGLTSGNTIYF; j_gene: TRBJ1-3; v_gene: TRBV18
CDR3aa: CASSSGTARNTIYF; j_gene: TRBJ1-3; v_gene: TRBV6-1
CDR3aa: CAISLSGMGSTEAFF; j_gene: TRBJ1-1; v_gene: TRBV10-3
CDR3aa: CASRGGVTVNEQFF; j_gene: TRBJ2-1; v_gene: TRBV5-6
CDR3aa: CAISPGEQETQYF; j_gene: TRBJ2-5; v_gene: TRBV10-3
CDR3aa: CAISEGRVNLGQYF; j_gene: TRBJ2-7; v_gene: TRBV10-3
CDR3aa: CASSQGGLADPMEQFF; j_gene: TRBJ2-1; v_gene: TRBV7-2
CDR3aa: CASSLVPRGGFTEAFF; j_gene: TRBJ1-1; v_gene: TRBV7-2
CDR3aa: CASSTPIPLAKNIQYF; j_gene: TRBJ2-4; v_gene: TRBV6-1
CDR3aa: CASSYLGLAFGDEQFF; j_gene: TRBJ2-1; v_gene: TRBV6-5
CDR3aa: CASTGQGTTEAFF; j_gene: TRBJ1-1; v_gene: TRBV28
CDR3aa: CASSKEGFRFNQPQHF; j_gene: TRBJ1-5; v_gene: TRBV19
CDR3aa: CAISPGQGAYEQYF; j_gene: TRBJ2-7; v_gene: TRBV10-3
CDR3aa: CASSYGGSGHNSPLHF; j_gene: TRBJ1-6; v_gene: TRBV6-2/TRBV6-3
CDR3aa: CSVTASTGELFF; j_gene: TRBJ2-2; v_gene: TRBV29-1
CDR3aa: CTSSTRPEGRNEQFF; j_gene: TRBJ2-1; v_gene: TRBV7-2
CDR3aa: CSVETGGYEQYF; j_gene: TRBJ2-7; v_gene: TRBV29-1
CDR3aa: CASSLAVGTVFF; j_gene: TRBJ1-1; v_gene: TRBV7-2
CDR3aa: CAWSVRMGNTIYF; j_gene: TRBJ1-3; v_gene: TRBV30
CDR3aa: CAISASEVGYTF; j_gene: TRBJ1-2; v_gene: TRBV10-3
CDR3aa: CSARDGPGLGHEQFF; j_gene: TRBJ2-1; v_gene: TRBV20-1
CDR3aa: CSASRRANEKLFF; j_gene: TRBJ1-4; v_gene: TRBV20-1
CDR3aa: CASRNGLAVYNEQFF; j_gene: TRBJ2-1; v_gene: TRBV6-1
CDR3aa: CASSPRQGTWGEQYF; j_gene: TRBJ2-7; v_gene: TRBV18
CDR3aa: CASSVGRNEQYF; j_gene: TRBJ2-7; v_gene: TRBV28
CDR3aa: CASSQRDRGNPEAFF; j_gene: TRBJ1-1; v_gene: TRBV3-1
CDR3aa: CASSLDSGGAYNEQFF; j_gene: TRBJ2-1; v_gene: TRBV5-6
CDR3aa: CASSQDSGGRETQYF; j_gene: TRBJ2-5; v_gene: TRBV3-1
CDR3aa: CASKGGLTGWDTQYF; j_gene: TRBJ2-3; v_gene: TRBV25-1
CDR3aa: CASSRGHEQYF; j_gene: TRBJ2-7; v_gene: TRBV18
CDR3aa: CSVDLGGQETQYF; j_gene: TRBJ2-5; v_gene: TRBV29-1
CDR3aa: CASSGWQQDSNQPQHF; j_gene: TRBJ1-5; v_gene: TRBV2
CDR3aa: CASSYSWTGTNHEQYF; j_gene: TRBJ2-7; v_gene: TRBV6-5
CDR3aa: CASSIGTGRSYEQYF; j_gene: TRBJ2-7; v_gene: TRBV6-1